This TCR beta chain emerged from a study of blood T cell repertoires in COVID-19. Seattle patient enrollment occurred during active infection, with longitudinal follow-up thereafter. As originally analysed: How many nucleated cells were present was estimated from reference gene primer amplification. Profiled with immunoSEQ multiplex PCR; TCRdb holds only in-frame clones, not every one. V and J calls and clone size are those listed in that table; D and trimming were worked out from the DNA. This sample has 450,000 or so clones; approximately 89% occur once, and the top ten carry 0.75% to 0.9%. This receptor was obtained from a man younger than 35 with COVID-19, enrolled during active disease. What was sequenced was peripheral blood.

CDR3 region: CSASDYSGGSYNEQFF. The CDR3 DNA is TGCAGTGCTAGTGATTATAGCGGGGGTTCATACAATGAGCAGTTCTTC. The chain recombines TRBV20-1 with TRBJ2-1, with 9 positions matching TRBD2. V was clipped by 3 bases and J by 4 bases; unmatched bases: 10. Germline values: CDR1 DFQATT, CDR2 SNEGSKA (reference sequence). The CDR3 spans 16 residues.